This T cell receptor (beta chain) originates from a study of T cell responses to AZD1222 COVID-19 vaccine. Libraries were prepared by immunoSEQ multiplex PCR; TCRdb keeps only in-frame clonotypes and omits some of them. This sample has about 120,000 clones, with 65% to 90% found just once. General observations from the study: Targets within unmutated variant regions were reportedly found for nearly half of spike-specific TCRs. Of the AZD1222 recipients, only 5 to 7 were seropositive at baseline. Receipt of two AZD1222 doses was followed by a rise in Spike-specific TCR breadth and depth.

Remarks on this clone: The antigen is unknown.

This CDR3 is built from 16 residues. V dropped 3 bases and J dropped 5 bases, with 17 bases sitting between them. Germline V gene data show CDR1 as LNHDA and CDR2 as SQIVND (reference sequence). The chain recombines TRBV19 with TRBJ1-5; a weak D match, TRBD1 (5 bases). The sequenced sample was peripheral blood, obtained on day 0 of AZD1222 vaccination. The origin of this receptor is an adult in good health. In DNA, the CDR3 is TGTGCCAGTAGTATCCCGGGACGGTCCCCCCATCAGCCCCAGCATTTT. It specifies CASSIPGRSPHQPQHF.